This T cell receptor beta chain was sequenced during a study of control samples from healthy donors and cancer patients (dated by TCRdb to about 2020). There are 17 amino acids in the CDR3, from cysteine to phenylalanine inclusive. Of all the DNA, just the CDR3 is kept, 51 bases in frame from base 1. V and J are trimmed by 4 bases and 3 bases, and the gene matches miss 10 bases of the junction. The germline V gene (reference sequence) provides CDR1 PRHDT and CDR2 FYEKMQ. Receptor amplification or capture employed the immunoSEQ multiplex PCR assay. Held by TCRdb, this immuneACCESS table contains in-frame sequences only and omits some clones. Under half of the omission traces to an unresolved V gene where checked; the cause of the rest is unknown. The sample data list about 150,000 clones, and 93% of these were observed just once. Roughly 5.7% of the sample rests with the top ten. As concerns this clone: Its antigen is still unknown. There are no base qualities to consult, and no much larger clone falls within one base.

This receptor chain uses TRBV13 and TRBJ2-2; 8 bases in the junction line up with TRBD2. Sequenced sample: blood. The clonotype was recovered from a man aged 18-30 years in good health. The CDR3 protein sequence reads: CASSSFGGGLHTGELFF. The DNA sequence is TGTGCCAGCAGCTCCTTCGGGGGGGGGCTCCACACCGGGGAGCTGTTTTTT.